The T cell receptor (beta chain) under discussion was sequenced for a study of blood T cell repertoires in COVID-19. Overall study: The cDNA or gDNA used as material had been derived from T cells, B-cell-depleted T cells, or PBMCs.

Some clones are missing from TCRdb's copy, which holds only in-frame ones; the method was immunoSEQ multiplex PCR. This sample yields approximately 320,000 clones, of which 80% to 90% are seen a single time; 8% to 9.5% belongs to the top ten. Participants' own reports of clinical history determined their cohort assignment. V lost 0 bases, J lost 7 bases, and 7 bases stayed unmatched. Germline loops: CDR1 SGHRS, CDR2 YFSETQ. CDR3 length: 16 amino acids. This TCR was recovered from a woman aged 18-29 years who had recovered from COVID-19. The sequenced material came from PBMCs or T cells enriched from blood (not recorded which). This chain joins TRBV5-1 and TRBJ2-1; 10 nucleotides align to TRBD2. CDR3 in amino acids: CASSLEASGSRNEQFF. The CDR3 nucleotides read TGCGCCAGCAGCTTGGAGGCTAGCGGGAGTAGGAATGAGCAGTTCTTC.